The 18 T cell receptor beta chains reported below all come from one sample, sequenced in a study of read filtering for tumor transcriptome and immune sequencing. This library used 300 to 450 ng RNA and molecular barcoded adaptors spanning alpha/delta and beta/gamma chains. Each CDR3 protein gets one entry after TCRdb re-called the reads with MiXCR. In the table there are 40,000 to 55,000 distinct CDR3 sequences, roughly 19% of which are singletons. Sequencing was done on a sample of a population of CD138-negative cells sorted from bone marrow. Every receptor here comes from a donor aged 40 or over with multiple myeloma.

As for this clonotype: This may be a read error: a much more frequent sequence differs by one nucleotide. V is TRBV29-1 and J is TRBJ1-5, with TRBD1 matching over 9 bases. Losses at the gene ends were 5 bases for V and 6 bases for J; bases not matched to a gene: 5. The CDR3 sequence is 13 residues long. Germline values: CDR1 SQVTM, CDR2 ANQGSEA. The CDR3 region has the DNA TGCAGCGTTAGGGACAGGGAGCCTCAGCCCCAGCATTTT. Amino acids: CSVRDREPQPQHF.

This clonotype was seen at least ten times. V and J are TRBV9 and TRBJ2-1, with 9 bases that match TRBD2. The V and J ends lost 6 bases and 5 bases, in that order; junction bases with no gene match: 12. Germline CDR1 and CDR2: SGDLS and YYNGEE. The CDR3 consists of 16 residues. CDR3 DNA: TGTGCCAGCACCCCCCACCATAGCGGGAGCCACAATGAGCAGTTCTTC. Protein: CASTPHHSGSHNEQFF.

With respect to this clonotype: A much larger clone differs from this one at a single base, so this may be a read error. CDR3 in DNA: TGTGCCAGCAGCTTAGATAGGGGAAAAGACACTGAAGTTTTCTTT. Translation: CASSLDRGKDTEVFF. The chain links TRBV7-8 to TRBJ1-1, with D perhaps TRBD1 (5 bases). This CDR3 region has 15 residues. Germline V gives CDR1 SGHVS, CDR2 FQNEAQ.

The sample holds many counts of this clonotype. The V and J genes are TRBV29-1 and TRBJ2-5; D could derive from TRBD1 or TRBD2 (5 bases each). Germline values: CDR1 SQVTM, CDR2 ANQGSEA. V lost 6 bases, J lost 5 bases, and 19 bases lay in between. CDR3 length: 14 residues. CDR3 sequence reads: CSVPGPWGVETQYF. CDR3 in DNA: TGCAGCGTACCGGGACCTTGGGGCGTGGAGACCCAGTACTTC. The full variable domain, completed using reference TRBV29-1 and TRBJ2-5, is SAVISQKPSRDICQRGTSLTIQCQVDSQVTMMFWYRQQPGQSLTLIATANQGSEATYESGFVIDKFPISRPNLTFSTLTVSNMSPEDSSIYLCSVPGPWGVETQYFGPGTRLLVL.

A single count supports this clonotype. The V call is TRBV10-3, the J call TRBJ1-2, with a tentative D call TRBD1 (5 bases). The CDR3 extends over 13 amino acids. V was cut by 5 bases and J by 4 bases, with 11 bases left in between. From germline, CDR1 is ENHRY and CDR2 SYGVKD. CDR3 bases: TGTGCCATCAGTCCCAGGGAGGGCTATGGCTACACCTTC. Protein product: CAISPREGYGYTF.

This clonotype was observed at least ten times. J is TRBJ1-5 and V is TRBV12-3 or TRBV12-4, with unresolved D. The CDR3 is 15 amino acids. The ends were cut back, 1 base at V and 5 bases at J, with 12 bases in the middle. Here the CDR3 DNA reads TGTGCCAGCAGTTTAGTCGTGGGGAACCATCAGCCCCAGCATTTT. It encodes CASSLVVGNHQPQHF.

This clonotype was counted ten times or more. The chain carries TRBV12-5 and TRBJ2-6; TRBD1 matches at 10 bases. Germline loops: CDR1 LGHNT, CDR2 FRNRAP. V trimming: 1 base; J trimming: 1 base; junction bases outside the gene matches: 13. The CDR3 covers 21 residues. This CDR3 is CASGLDLGRTGGLSGANVLTF. CDR3 sequence (DNA): TGTGCTAGTGGTTTGGACCTTGGTCGGACAGGGGGTTTATCTGGGGCCAACGTCCTGACTTTC.

This clonotype has more than one count but fewer than ten. A clone one base away is much larger, so this may be a read error. The chain couples TRBV12-3 or TRBV12-4 to TRBJ1-1; no clear D gene. The CDR3 covers 14 residues. V was cut by 6 bases and J by 6 bases, with 17 bases left in between. Here the CDR3 reads CASRSRALNSEAFF. The CDR3 coding sequence is TGTGCCAGCAGGAGCCGGGCCCTAAACTCTGAAGCTTTCTTT.

There are many counts of this clonotype. V usage is TRBV11-2 and J usage is TRBJ2-2; D might be TRBD1 (5 bases). Per germline, CDR1 SGHAT and CDR2 FQNNGV. The CDR3 covers 14 residues. V dropped 2 bases and J dropped 6 bases, with 10 bases sitting between them. CDR3 sequence (DNA): TGTGCCAGCAGCTTACGCAGGGTCGCCGGGGAGCTGTTTTTT. Translation gives CASSLRRVAGELFF.

The chain has TRBV18 and TRBJ2-7, with D possibly TRBD1 on 6 matching bases. Germline V gene data show CDR1 as KGHSH and CDR2 as LQKENI. The V and J ends lost 2 bases and 2 bases respectively, with 10 bases between them. The CDR3 has 14 amino acids. CDR3 nucleotide sequence: TGTGCCAGCTCACCAGGGACAACGACCTACGAGCAGTACTTC. Its translation: CASSPGTTTYEQYF.

In this sample, this clonotype turned up a few times. This chain joins TRBV6-2 or TRBV6-3 and TRBJ2-5; D is perhaps TRBD2 (5 bases). Looked up from germline, CDR1 is MNHEY and CDR2 is SVGEGT. The length of the CDR3 is 15 residues. Trimming removed 1 base from V and 0 bases from J, with 9 bases in between. The CDR3 here is CASSYWTGNQETQYF. In nucleotides, the CDR3 is TGTGCCAGCAGTTACTGGACTGGCAACCAAGAGACCCAGTACTTC.

This rearrangement joins TRBV7-8 to TRBJ2-7, with D perhaps given as TRBD1 or TRBD2 (5 bases each). The germline V gene has CDR1 SGHVS and CDR2 FQNEAQ. V shed 4 bases and J shed 7 bases, with 17 bases lying between them. The CDR3 consists of 14 residues. CDR3 sequence reads: CASSSSPSGREQYF. For the CDR3, the DNA is TGTGCCAGCAGCTCGTCACCATCGGGGCGGGAGCAGTACTTC. Full variable domain (outside the CDR3, taken from reference TRBV7-8 and TRBJ2-7): GAGVSQSPRYKVAKRGQDVALRCDPISGHVSLFWYQQALGQGPEFLTYFQNEAQLDKSGLPSDRFFAERPEGSVSTLKIQRTQQEDSAVYLCASSSSPSGREQYFGPGTRLTVT.

Worth noting for this clonotype: The final CDR3 position lacks the conserved phenylalanine or tryptophan, pointing to a likely read error. The chain is built from TRBV7-8 and TRBJ2-1; D perhaps matches TRBD2 (5 bases). Germline V lookup: CDR1 SGHVS, CDR2 FQNEAQ. The CDR3 contains 15 residues. The CDR3 DNA is TGTGCCAGCGGCTTCCAAGCGGACTTCTACAATGAGCAGTTCCTC. This gives the protein CASGFQADFYNEQFL.

This clonotype was counted ten times or more. This chain links TRBV29-1 with TRBJ1-5; possible D gene TRBD1, 5 bases. CDR3 length: 13 residues. Germline-derived CDR1 and CDR2 are SQVTM and ANQGSEA. V was trimmed by 6 bases and J by 5 bases, leaving 14 bases between them. Written as DNA, the CDR3 is TGCAGCGTAGCCGGGACGTCCGATCAGCCCCAGCATTTT. Amino acids: CSVAGTSDQPQHF. The full variable domain, its missing parts supplied by reference TRBV29-1 and TRBJ1-5, is SAVISQKPSRDICQRGTSLTIQCQVDSQVTMMFWYRQQPGQSLTLIATANQGSEATYESGFVIDKFPISRPNLTFSTLTVSNMSPEDSSIYLCSVAGTSDQPQHFGDGTRLSIL.

Many counts were recorded for this clonotype. The CDR3 DNA follows: TGTGCCAGCAGCCTGGGGGGGACTACCGAGCAGTACTTC. It yields the protein CASSLGGTTEQYF. The V and J genes are TRBV21-1 and TRBJ2-7; the table's D call of TRBD2 was not tested on the DNA. TRBV21-1 is a pseudogene locus. The CDR3 length is 13 residues.

This clonotype has ten or more counts. The chain recombines TRBV24-1 with TRBJ2-3; maybe TRBD2 (6 bases). The V gene lost 8 bases and the J gene lost 1 base, with 9 bases spanning the gap. There are 13 residues in the CDR3. Germline assignment: CDR1 KGHDR and CDR2 SFDVKD. CDR3 amino acids: CATNAGRTDTQYF. CDR3 coding DNA: TGTGCCACCAACGCGGGACGCACAGATACGCAGTATTTT.

This clonotype was detected many times. J is TRBJ2-5 and V is TRBV28, with a tentative D call TRBD1 (6 bases). Trimming stripped 5 bases from V and 1 base from J, with 8 bases between. CDR3 length: 13 residues. The germline V gene encodes CDR1 MDHEN and CDR2 SYDVKM. CDR3 protein: CASSTGFQETQYF. The DNA of the CDR3 is TGTGCCAGCAGTACAGGGTTCCAAGAGACCCAGTACTTC.

This clonotype occurred many times. This chain links TRBV7-2 with TRBJ2-1; D not certain. In germline, CDR1 is SGHTA, CDR2 FQGNSA. With 7 bases removed from V and 0 bases from J, the gap between germline ends came to 13 bases. CDR3 length: 15 residues. CDR3: CASNLRASSYNEQFF. CDR3 nucleotides: TGTGCCAGCAACCTCCGAGCAAGCTCCTACAATGAGCAGTTCTTC.